This T cell receptor (beta chain) was identified in a study of cytomegalovirus exposure and HLA in healthy donors. The overall study: There were around 100 million unique TCR beta sequences, drawn from 200 million or so T cells, in an earlier analysis.

The CDR3 runs 15 residues. Germline V gives CDR1 LNHNV, CDR2 YYDKDF (reference sequence). Germline trimming cut 0 bases from V and 6 bases from J; bases unmatched to any gene: 5. Overall study results and limits: Later work found that TCR association rates differed between HLA loci; DRB1 had the most and HLA-C the fewest. CMV serostatus stood as the only immune exposure information on hand. Prior analysis indicated that the majority of TCR beta V segments exhibited productivity approximately 90% or approximately 30% of the time.

In the case of this clone: Its antigen remains unknown.

The study ran its PCR with 60 Vbeta and 13 Jbeta primers. Assay: immunoSEQ multiplex PCR; the TCRdb copy retains only in-frame clones and omits some. The sample yields some 170,000 clones, around 75% seen once. Source material: PBMCs. The TCR originated in a woman aged 50 to 65 in good health and CMV-seropositive. The chain is built from TRBV15 and TRBJ1-5; 7 bases match TRBD1. CDR3 amino acids: CATSRDTSGGQPQHF. CDR3 coding DNA: TGTGCCACCAGCAGAGATACGTCAGGGGGTCAGCCCCAGCATTTT.